This TCR beta chain was retrieved from a study of T cell responses to AZD1222 COVID-19 vaccine. Looked up from germline, CDR1 is MGHRA and CDR2 is YSYEKL. The length of the CDR3 is 16 residues. J gave up 0 bases and V 4 bases, and 6 bases lay outside the gene matches. Profiled with immunoSEQ multiplex PCR; TCRdb holds only in-frame clones, not every one. The sample shows around 100,000 clones, around 90% of them seen only once. J is TRBJ1-3 and V is TRBV4-1; 7 bases map to TRBD1. The sample consisted of peripheral blood, taken on day 0 of AZD1222 vaccination. This clonotype was sampled from an adult in good health. The CDR3 spells CASSPGGFNSGNTIYF. DNA of the CDR3: TGCGCCAGCAGCCCAGGGGGTTTTAACTCTGGAAACACCATATATTTT.